A selection of T cell receptor beta chains follows, all from one sample in a study of T cells in Graves' hyperthyroidism and ophthalmopathy. Via MiXCR, TCRdb re-called the multiplex PCR reads, giving one row per CDR3 protein. The table shows 350,000 to 400,000 distinct CDR3 sequences, with around a sixth occurring only once. Sequencing was carried out using blood. Source of these receptors: a man between 18 and 35 years old with Graves' ophthalmopathy. CDR3s include the opening cysteine and the closing phenylalanine or tryptophan. Not every row has a clone size; where given, it reads once, few, many or a size class.

abundance: .; v_gene: TRBV3-1; j_gene: TRBJ1-1; CDR3aa: CASSQDRRQGFHTEAFF
abundance: few; v_gene: TRBV28; j_gene: TRBJ2-3; CDR3aa: CASSLGGGEADTQYF
abundance: .; v_gene: TRBV6-5; j_gene: TRBJ2-2; CDR3aa: CASSLPGHFGLFF
abundance: .; v_gene: TRBV5-1; j_gene: TRBJ1-1; CDR3aa: CASGLGGGNTEAFF
abundance: .; v_gene: TRBV2; j_gene: TRBJ2-7; CDR3aa: CASSTGQGYTYEQYF
abundance: many; v_gene: TRBV20-1; j_gene: TRBJ2-7; CDR3aa: CSAVSGQGDYEQYF
abundance: many; v_gene: TRBV2; j_gene: TRBJ2-4; CDR3aa: CASADGPKNIQYF
abundance: many; v_gene: TRBV6-2/TRBV6-3; j_gene: TRBJ1-2; CDR3aa: CASSYISMTANGYTF
abundance: few; v_gene: TRBV7-9; j_gene: TRBJ2-4; CDR3aa: CASDSDENIQYF
abundance: .; v_gene: TRBV19; j_gene: TRBJ2-5; CDR3aa: CASSTGRGAGETQYF
abundance: few; v_gene: TRBV10-1; j_gene: TRBJ2-7; CDR3aa: CASSESGEGGKQYF
abundance: .; v_gene: TRBV5-6; j_gene: TRBJ2-3; CDR3aa: CASSLVGRGYGDTQYF
abundance: .; v_gene: TRBV6-1; j_gene: TRBJ1-6; CDR3aa: CASRNTDSYNSPLHF
abundance: .; v_gene: TRBV5-6; j_gene: TRBJ2-2; CDR3aa: CASSSYVSRNTGELFF
abundance: few; v_gene: TRBV19; j_gene: TRBJ2-2; CDR3aa: CASSIGGPNTGELFF
abundance: few; v_gene: TRBV20-1; j_gene: TRBJ1-5; CDR3aa: CSATQGALSNQPQHF
abundance: many; v_gene: TRBV20-1; j_gene: TRBJ2-3; CDR3aa: CSASGRYTDTQYF
abundance: .; v_gene: TRBV29-1; j_gene: TRBJ1-1; CDR3aa: CSVFGRQGFSDPEAFF
abundance: many; v_gene: TRBV20-1; j_gene: TRBJ2-1; CDR3aa: CSARDNGGPYYNEQFF
abundance: .; v_gene: TRBV15; j_gene: TRBJ1-3; CDR3aa: CATSRVGNTIYF
abundance: .; v_gene: TRBV18; j_gene: TRBJ2-1; CDR3aa: CASSPLGTSGNNEQFF
abundance: many; v_gene: TRBV5-1; j_gene: TRBJ2-7; CDR3aa: CASSPPDGLYEQYF
abundance: .; v_gene: TRBV7-3; j_gene: TRBJ2-2; CDR3aa: CASSSYAGGTGELFF
abundance: many; v_gene: TRBV7-8; j_gene: TRBJ1-2; CDR3aa: CASSSLSDYGYTF
abundance: many; v_gene: TRBV6-1; j_gene: TRBJ2-5; CDR3aa: CASSEVVPGPYQETQYF
abundance: many; v_gene: TRBV14; j_gene: TRBJ1-1; CDR3aa: CASSHFGEGGNTEAFF
abundance: many; v_gene: TRBV7-3; j_gene: TRBJ2-5; CDR3aa: CASSRAGGQETQYF
abundance: many; v_gene: TRBV5-1; j_gene: TRBJ2-5; CDR3aa: CASSAQGIQETQYF
abundance: .; v_gene: TRBV7-3; j_gene: TRBJ2-3; CDR3aa: CASSLLGGPDTQYF
abundance: many; v_gene: TRBV20-1; j_gene: TRBJ2-7; CDR3aa: CSARPKGDYEQYF
abundance: .; v_gene: TRBV10-3; j_gene: TRBJ2-7; CDR3aa: CATRPPGISYEQYF
abundance: .; v_gene: TRBV29-1; j_gene: TRBJ2-5; CDR3aa: CSASSSGGDGTQYF
abundance: many; v_gene: TRBV11-2; j_gene: TRBJ2-7; CDR3aa: CASSPENRRSYEQYF
abundance: .; v_gene: TRBV7-8; j_gene: TRBJ2-7; CDR3aa: CAILTRTATSYEQYF
abundance: .; v_gene: TRBV15; j_gene: TRBJ2-3; CDR3aa: CATSGRGGGTDTQYF
abundance: many; v_gene: TRBV9; j_gene: TRBJ2-5; CDR3aa: CASSVAQAQETQYF
abundance: many; v_gene: TRBV2; j_gene: TRBJ2-7; CDR3aa: CASSEVLGGRAYEQYF
abundance: many; v_gene: TRBV5-1; j_gene: TRBJ1-2; CDR3aa: CASSLQGANGYTF
abundance: many; v_gene: TRBV27; j_gene: TRBJ2-1; CDR3aa: CASSTDPYNEQFF
abundance: .; v_gene: TRBV6-1; j_gene: TRBJ2-7; CDR3aa: CASSFFVSGGGYEQYF